Each of the 6 T cell receptor beta chains below was sequenced from the same sample in a study of blood T cells in healthy people across ages. The second PCR ran about 6 to 11 cycles with a sample-barcoded 5' primer and J-beta primers. TCRdb reanalysed the 5' RACE reads using MiXCR and keeps one entry per CDR3 protein. This sample has about 580,000 distinct CDR3 sequences, with around 48% found just once. Sequencing was performed on blood. The origin of the receptors is an older man in good health.

This chain connects TRBV24-1 to TRBJ2-6; D remains ambiguous. The CDR3 is made up of 17 amino acids. The germline CDR1 and CDR2 sequences are KGHDR and SFDVKD. Trimming pared 3 bases from V and 0 bases from J, leaving 11 bases between. CDR3 nucleotide sequence: TGTGCCACCAGTGATCGCGACGGTCTCTCTGGGGCCAACGTCCTGACTTTC. As protein: CATSDRDGLSGANVLTF.

The V gene is TRBV7-9, the J gene TRBJ2-3; D remains ambiguous. V was pared by 3 bases and J by 6 bases, with 10 bases between. Per the germline V gene, CDR1 is SEHNR and CDR2 is FQNEAQ (reference sequence). This CDR3 comprises 13 residues. This CDR3 is CASSLVRMDTQYF. CDR3 DNA: TGTGCCAGCAGCTTGGTCCGTATGGATACGCAGTATTTT. The full variable domain, with the rest looked up from reference TRBV7-9 and TRBJ2-3, is DTGVSQNPRHKITKRGQNVTFRCDPISEHNRLYWYRQTLGQGPEFLTYFQNEAQLEKSRLLSDRFSAERPKGSFSTLEIQRTEQGDSAMYLCASSLVRMDTQYFGPGTRLTVL.

The J gene is TRBJ1-4, the V gene TRBV7-9, with 8 positions matching TRBD1. The V gene end was trimmed by 6 bases and the J gene end by 8 bases; junction bases not matched to a gene: 8. Germline V gene sequence: CDR1 SEHNR, CDR2 FQNEAQ (reference sequence). This CDR3 region has 14 residues. CDR3 DNA: TGTGCCAGCAGTACGGACAGGGTGCGGGAAAAACTGTTTTTT. This translates into CASSTDRVREKLFF. The complete variable domain, with remaining parts taken from reference TRBV7-9 and TRBJ1-4, reads DTGVSQNPRHKITKRGQNVTFRCDPISEHNRLYWYRQTLGQGPEFLTYFQNEAQLEKSRLLSDRFSAERPKGSFSTLEIQRTEQGDSAMYLCASSTDRVREKLFFGSGTQLSVL.

The rearrangement uses TRBV29-1 and TRBJ1-1, with D possibly matching TRBD1 (5 bases). The CDR3 length is 15 residues. Trimming removed 7 bases at V and 0 bases at J, with 18 bases between. The germline gives CDR1 SQVTM, CDR2 ANQGSEA. The CDR3 DNA follows: TGCAGCGCCCTCCTCCAGGGTCCCGTGAACACTGAAGCTTTCTTT. This sequence encodes CSALLQGPVNTEAFF.

In this sample, this clonotype turned up many times. The CDR3 DNA is TGTGCCATCAAGGACTCTCTTAATTCACCCCTCCACTTT. Amino acid sequence: CAIKDSLNSPLHF. The chain uses TRBV10-3 and TRBJ1-6; no definite D call. Germline assignment: CDR1 ENHRY and CDR2 SYGVKD. Deletions cut 7 bases from V and 6 bases from J, with 10 bases between. The CDR3 loop spans 13 amino acids.

This clonotype was counted at least ten times. V gene TRBV7-2 combines with J gene TRBJ2-5; D is uncertain. Germline-derived CDR1 and CDR2 are SGHTA and FQGNSA. The germline V and J ends were trimmed by 6 bases and 1 base, with 3 bases remaining between them. The CDR3 loop spans 11 amino acids. CDR3 sequence (DNA): TGTGCCAGCAGTATCCAAGAGACCCAGTACTTC. This gives the protein CASSIQETQYF.